The 14 T cell receptor beta chains below all came from one sample that was sequenced in a study of T cell responses to AZD1222 COVID-19 vaccine. Repertoires were generated with immunoSEQ multiplex PCR, while TCRdb's copy carries only in-frame clones and drops some. The table records roughly 150,000 clones, approximately 91% of them present only once. The sample in question was peripheral blood, obtained on day 0 of AZD1222 vaccination. The receptors were sampled from an adult in good health.

This chain joins TRBV9 and TRBJ1-5; D gene uncertain. CDR1 and CDR2 from the germline V gene are SGDLS and YYNGEE. The CDR3 is 15 residues long. Trimming took 0 bases from V and 11 from J, leaving 18 bases between them. In DNA, the CDR3 is TGTGCCAGCAGCGTAGGCCCTGTCGGGCCCGGGGCCCAGCATTTT. It translates to CASSVGPVGPGAQHF. Full variable domain (missing parts from reference TRBV9 and TRBJ1-5): DSGVTQTPKHLITATGQRVTLRCSPRSGDLSVYWYQQSLDQGLQFLIQYYNGEERAKGNILERFSAQQFPDLHSELNLSSLELGDSALYFCASSVGPVGPGAQHFGDGTRLSIL.

This chain joins TRBV7-9 and TRBJ1-4; a possible D gene is TRBD1 (5 bases). The CDR3 totals 15 residues. V gave up 4 bases and J gave up 4 bases, with 13 bases separating them. Germline lookup yields CDR1 SEHNR and CDR2 FQNEAQ (reference sequence). This chain's CDR3 is CASSSFREGNEKLFF. CDR3 nucleotide sequence: TGTGCCAGCAGCTCATTCAGGGAGGGTAATGAAAAACTGTTTTTT.

This chain links TRBV27 with TRBJ2-7, with 8 bases lining up with TRBD2. CDR3 size: 15 residues. The ends lost 4 bases at V and 7 bases at J; junction bases unmatched: 12. CDR1 is MNHEY, CDR2 SMNVEV, per germline (reference sequence). For the CDR3, the DNA is TGTGCCAGCAGTTCCGAGCGGGAGTCATATGGGGAGCAGTACTTC. Residues: CASSSERESYGEQYF.

The chain is built from TRBV18 and TRBJ1-3; 8 bases align to TRBD1. Germline V gives CDR1 KGHSH, CDR2 LQKENI. The CDR3 has 15 residues. The ends lost 3 bases at V and 1 base at J; junction bases unmatched: 2. The CDR3 spells CASSPQGASGNTIYF. The CDR3 DNA reads TGTGCCAGCTCACCGCAGGGGGCTTCTGGAAACACCATATATTTT.

V is TRBV24-1 and J is TRBJ2-2, with a possible D match to TRBD2 (6 bases). The CDR3 contains 18 residues. CDR1 is KGHDR, CDR2 SFDVKD, per germline. V was trimmed by 5 bases and J by 0 bases, leaving 18 bases between them. CDR3 sequence: CATSVVAEFSANTGELFF. The CDR3 DNA reads TGTGCCACCAGTGTGGTAGCGGAATTCTCCGCGAACACCGGGGAGCTGTTTTTT.

The chain couples TRBV4-2 to TRBJ1-1, with D tentatively TRBD1 (5 bases). Germline loops: CDR1 LGHNA, CDR2 YNFKEQ. With 0 bases removed from V and 5 bases from J, the gap between germline ends came to 10 bases. The CDR3 has 14 residues. The CDR3, as DNA: TGTGCCAGCAGCCAAGATAACCGGGGGACTGAAGCTTTCTTT. Translation gives CASSQDNRGTEAFF.

The chain combines TRBV28 with TRBJ2-3; 7 bases are a match to TRBD2. The germline gives CDR1 MDHEN, CDR2 SYDVKM. The CDR3 covers 17 residues. J lost 0 bases, V lost 3 bases, and 9 bases had no gene match. The CDR3 loop reads CASSLAGERYSTDTQYF. CDR3 nucleotide sequence: TGTGCCAGCAGTTTGGCGGGGGAGAGATATAGCACAGATACGCAGTATTTT.

The CDR3 DNA sequence: TGTGCCAGCAGTCCCGGGACAGGGTTCGAGCAGTACTTC. It translates to CASSPGTGFEQYF. The chain uses TRBV28 and TRBJ2-7; 9 bases fit TRBD1. Germline trimming cut 5 bases from V and 6 bases from J; bases unmatched to any gene: 5. CDR1 and CDR2 from the germline V gene are MDHEN and SYDVKM. The CDR3 loop spans 13 amino acids.

This chain joins TRBV3-1 (or the pseudogene TRBV3-2) and TRBJ1-2; D unresolved. The CDR3 contains 13 residues. V lost 4 bases and J lost 7, with 13 bases in between. In germline, CDR1 is LGHDT, CDR2 YNNKEL (reference sequence). CDR3 bases: TGTGCCAGCAGCCCCTCAGGTAGCCGTGGCTACACCTTC. It translates to CASSPSGSRGYTF.

A single count supports this clone. The chain has TRBV5-1 and TRBJ2-7, with TRBD1 identical over 8 bases. V trimming: 4 bases; J trimming: 5 bases; junction bases outside the gene matches: 8. The CDR3 consists of 14 residues. The germline V gene encodes CDR1 SGHRS and CDR2 YFSETQ. CDR3 sequence: CASSPLDRGDEQYF. The CDR3 DNA sequence: TGCGCCAGCAGCCCCCTCGACAGGGGAGACGAGCAGTACTTC.

V is TRBV5-5 and J is TRBJ2-7; D may be TRBD1 or TRBD2 (5 bases each). The CDR3 is 15 residues long. Per the germline V gene, CDR1 is SGHKS and CDR2 is YYEKEE (reference sequence). V was clipped by 4 bases and J by 3 bases, with 17 bases between them. The CDR3 sequence is CASSQEAGRHYEQYF. The CDR3 DNA follows: TGTGCCAGCAGCCAAGAGGCAGGGAGACACTACGAGCAGTACTTC.

The chain is built from TRBV7-9 and TRBJ1-2; 8 bases map to TRBD1. The CDR3 has 18 residues. Germline CDR1 SEHNR, CDR2 FQNEAQ (reference sequence). Trimming took 5 bases from V and 4 from J; bases not matched to a gene: 18. DNA of the CDR3: TGTGCCAGCAGCCTACCCCTTGGACAGGGTGTTCGGGGCTATGGCTACACCTTC. This encodes CASSLPLGQGVRGYGYTF.

J is TRBJ1-1 and V is TRBV5-4, with D maybe TRBD1 (5 bases). Germline-derived CDR1 and CDR2 are SGHNT and YYREEE (reference sequence). Trimming stripped 0 bases from V and 1 base from J, with 16 bases between. This CDR3 is built from 17 residues. The CDR3 DNA is TGTGCCAGCAGCTTGGCGGGTGGGGGGGTAAGGAACACTGAAGCTTTCTTT. Translating gives CASSLAGGGVRNTEAFF.

The chain recombines TRBV5-6 with TRBJ2-7, with D possibly matching TRBD2 (5 bases). Trimming left V 0 bases short and J 4 bases short, with 11 bases between. Germline values: CDR1 SGHDT, CDR2 YYEEEE. CDR3 length equals 14 residues. CDR3 amino acids: CASSLGGSDYEQYF. CDR3 bases: TGTGCCAGCAGCTTGGGTGGGAGTGATTACGAGCAGTACTTC.